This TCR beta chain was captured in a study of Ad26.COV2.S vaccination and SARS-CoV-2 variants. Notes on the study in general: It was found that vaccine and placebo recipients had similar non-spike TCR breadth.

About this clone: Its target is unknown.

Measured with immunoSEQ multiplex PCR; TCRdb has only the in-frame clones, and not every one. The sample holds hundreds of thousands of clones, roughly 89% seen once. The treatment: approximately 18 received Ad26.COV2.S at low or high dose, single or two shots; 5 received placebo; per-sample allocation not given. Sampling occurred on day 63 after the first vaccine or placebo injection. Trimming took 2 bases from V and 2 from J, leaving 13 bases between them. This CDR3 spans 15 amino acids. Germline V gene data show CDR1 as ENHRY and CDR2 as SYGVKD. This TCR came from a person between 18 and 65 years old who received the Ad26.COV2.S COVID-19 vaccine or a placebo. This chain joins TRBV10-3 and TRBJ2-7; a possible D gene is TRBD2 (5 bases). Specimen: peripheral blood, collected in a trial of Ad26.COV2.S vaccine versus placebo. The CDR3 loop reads CAISEPTQAAYEQYF. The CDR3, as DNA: TGTGCCATCAGTGAGCCGACCCAAGCGGCCTACGAGCAGTACTTC.